The 10 T cell receptor beta chains below all came from one sample that was sequenced in a study of metastatic and nonmetastatic thyroid tumors. No treatment had been given to any patient before thyroid surgery. With MiXCR, TCRdb called clones anew from the PCR reads. The data show 15,000 to 20,000 clones, roughly 29% seen once. Sequenced material: blood. Every receptor here comes from a female donor with papillary thyroid cancer or a benign thyroid nodule (not recorded which). Some clones in this sample may be carry-over from other donors' samples.

The chain employs TRBV11-2 and TRBJ1-2, with D hard to call. CDR3 length equals 18 residues. Germline V CDR1 and CDR2: SGHAT, FQNNGV. V lost 6 bases and J lost 0, with 23 bases in between. The CDR3 sequence: CASSRPHFSRSANYGYTF. As DNA, the CDR3 is TGTGCCAGCAGTCGACCTCACTTTAGCAGGTCGGCTAACTATGGCTACACCTTC. The variable domain in full, with the rest retrieved from reference TRBV11-2 and TRBJ1-2, is EAGVAQSPRYKIIEKRQSVAFWCNPISGHATLYWYQQILGQGPKLLIQFQNNGVVDDSQLPKDRFSAERLKGVDSTLKIQPAKLEDSAVYLCASSRPHFSRSANYGYTFGSGTRLTVV.

This clone was seen at least ten times. The chain recombines TRBV5-4 with TRBJ2-3; D remains unclear. Trimming took 1 base from V and 6 from J, leaving 3 bases between them. The CDR3 is made up of 11 amino acids. Looked up from germline, CDR1 is SGHNT and CDR2 is YYREEE (reference sequence). The CDR3 loop reads CASSLFDTQYF. The CDR3 DNA is TGTGCCAGCAGCTTGTTTGATACGCAGTATTTT. The full variable domain, its missing parts supplied by reference TRBV5-4 and TRBJ2-3, is ETGVTQSPTHLIKTRGQQVTLRCSSQSGHNTVSWYQQALGQGPQFIFQYYREEENGRGNFPPRFSGLQFPNYSSELNVNALELDDSALYLCASSLFDTQYFGPGTRLTVL.

This clone was seen at least ten times. DNA of the CDR3: TGCAGCGTTCCCCCATCGGCAGGCACCACAGATACGCAGTATTTT. Protein sequence: CSVPPSAGTTDTQYF. The rearrangement uses TRBV29-1 and TRBJ2-3; D unclear. The CDR3 is made up of 15 amino acids. CDR1 is SQVTM, CDR2 ANQGSEA, per germline. V lost 5 bases to trimming and J lost 2 bases, with 17 bases between them.

This chain links TRBV11-2 with TRBJ1-2; D is perhaps TRBD1 (6 bases). The CDR3 consists of 13 residues. The V and J ends lost 4 bases and 8 bases respectively, with 14 bases between them. Looked up from germline, CDR1 is SGHAT and CDR2 is FQNNGV. The CDR3 sequence is CASSWNRADGYTF. The CDR3 coding sequence is TGTGCCAGCAGCTGGAACAGGGCGGACGGCTACACCTTC.

This clone is medium-sized by share. The chain has TRBV5-1 and TRBJ1-3; 7 bases are a match to TRBD1. The V and J ends lost 6 bases and 0 bases, in that order; junction bases with no gene match: 9. Germline values: CDR1 SGHRS, CDR2 YFSETQ. CDR3 size: 16 residues. CDR3 residues: CASTGGTASSGNTIYF. The DNA of the CDR3 is TGCGCCAGCACCGGGGGGACAGCTAGCTCTGGAAACACCATATATTTT.

Relative to its sample, this clone is medium-sized. The genes are TRBV20-1 and TRBJ1-1; D is unclear. V was shortened by 0 bases and J by 1 base, with 6 bases between the two germline ends. The CDR3 is made up of 13 amino acids. Germline assignment: CDR1 DFQATT and CDR2 SNEGSKA (reference sequence). In nucleotides, the CDR3 is TGCAGTGCTAGAGACAGGCGGAACACTGAAGCTTTCTTT. It is translated as CSARDRRNTEAFF.

The chain combines TRBV30 with TRBJ2-5; 11 nucleotides match TRBD2. This CDR3 is 18 amino acids long. Germline V lookup: CDR1 GTSNPN, CDR2 SVGIG (reference sequence). V lost 0 bases, J lost 5 bases, and 14 bases stayed unmatched. DNA for the CDR3: TGTGCCTGGAGTGTAGGGTTTCTAGCGGGAGGCGGTCAGGAGACCCAGTACTTC. Its protein is CAWSVGFLAGGGQETQYF.

The rearrangement joins TRBV10-3 to TRBJ2-5; TRBD2 matches at 13 bases. The better agreement between TRBJ2-1 and the DNA end casts doubt on the J call. Germline-derived CDR1 and CDR2 are ENHRY and SYGVKD. The CDR3 totals 14 residues. DNA of the CDR3: TGTGCCATCAGAGGACTAGCGGGAGAGGATGAGCAGTTCTTC. Translation: CAIRGLAGEDEQFF.

This clone was detected ten times or more. Other DNA sequences in this specimen translate into the identical CDR3. V gene TRBV28 combines with J gene TRBJ2-5; D is possibly TRBD1 or TRBD2 (5 bases each). This CDR3 has 15 amino acids. The V gene's germline CDR1 is MDHEN and CDR2 SYDVKM. Between the trimmed V and J ends, which lost 6 bases and 5 bases, there was a span of 19 bases. CDR3 loop: CASSQGTSNRETQYF. DNA for the CDR3: TGTGCCAGCAGCCAAGGGACCTCGAACCGGGAGACCCAGTACTTC.

This chain joins TRBV10-2 and TRBJ2-1; 9 bases match TRBD2. CDR1 WSHSY and CDR2 SAAADI come from the germline V gene. Losses at the gene ends were 6 bases for V and 8 bases for J; bases not matched to a gene: 5. The CDR3 runs 13 residues. The CDR3 coding sequence is TGCGCCAGCAGAATAGCGGGAGCCGATGAGCAGTTCTTC. Encoded protein: CASRIAGADEQFF.